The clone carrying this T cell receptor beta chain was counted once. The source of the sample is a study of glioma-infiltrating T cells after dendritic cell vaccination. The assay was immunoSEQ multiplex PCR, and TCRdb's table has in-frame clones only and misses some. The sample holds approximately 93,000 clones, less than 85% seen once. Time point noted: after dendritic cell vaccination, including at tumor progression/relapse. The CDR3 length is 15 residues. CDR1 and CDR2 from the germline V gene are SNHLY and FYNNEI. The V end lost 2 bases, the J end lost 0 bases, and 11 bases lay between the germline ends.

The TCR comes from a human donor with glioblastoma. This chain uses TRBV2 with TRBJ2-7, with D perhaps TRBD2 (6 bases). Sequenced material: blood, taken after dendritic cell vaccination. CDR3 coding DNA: TGTGCCAGCAGTGAAATGGGGGGTAGCTCCTACGAGCAGTACTTC. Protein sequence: CASSEMGGSSYEQYF.